This T cell receptor (beta chain) was profiled in a study of early T cells in non-severe SARS-CoV-2 infection. As for the study in general: Chains were not paired, and sequencing was done on bulk RNA from unsorted whole blood.

Overall study results and limits: VDJdb matching, biased toward anti-spike CD8 responses, missed private and CD4 specificities.

In this sample, this clonotype turned up many times. Its antigen is as yet unknown. Each single cDNA molecule received a unique molecular identifier. MiXCR, run by TCRdb on the 5' RACE reads, gives a single entry per CDR3 protein. The sample lists some 48,000 distinct CDR3 sequences; about 7.8% were seen once. This CDR3 contains 14 residues. Germline V CDR1 and CDR2: WSHSY, SAAADI. Trimming removed 4 bases from V and 8 bases from J; junction bases left unmatched: 5. This clonotype originated in an adult who was a healthcare worker with PCR-confirmed SARS-CoV-2 infection or an uninfected control (not recorded which). V is TRBV10-2 and J is TRBJ1-1; 12 bases fit TRBD1. Sequences were obtained from whole blood. This CDR3 reads CASSGGTGGAEAFF. In nucleotides, the CDR3 is TGCGCCAGCAGTGGAGGGACAGGGGGCGCAGAAGCTTTCTTT.